This is a list of T cell receptor beta chains from one sample in a study of shared clonotypes between healthy human individuals. Using immunoSEQ multiplex PCR, the repertoire was profiled, and TCRdb retains in-frame clones only, with some absent. This table holds approximately 810,000 clones, about 92% found once. The material sequenced was naive CD8+ T cells sorted from blood. Receptors originate from a man younger than 40 in good health. Each CDR3 is given with its conserved first and last residue. D genes are given only for firm matches. Part of the rows lack a size; the others show once, few, many or a class for expanded clones.

d_call	clone_size	j_call	v_call	cdr3_aa	cdr3_nt
NA	NA	TRBJ2-2	TRBV9	CASSVGVSAAFNTGELFF	TGTGCCAGCAGCGTAGGGGTGAGCGCAGCGTTTAACACCGGGGAGCTGTTTTTT
NA	NA	TRBJ1-4	TRBV25-1	CASSEPGSEKLFF	TGTGCCAGCAGTGAGCCGGGCTCTGAAAAACTGTTTTTT
NA	NA	TRBJ2-5	TRBV7-7	CASSSGPAGQQETQYF	TGTGCCAGCAGCAGCGGGCCTGCGGGACAGCAAGAGACCCAGTACTTC
NA	NA	TRBJ1-1	TRBV2	CASAGRQAFF	TGTGCCAGCGCTGGGAGACAAGCTTTCTTT
TRBD2	NA	TRBJ2-1	TRBV4-3	CASSELGTSNEQFF	TGCGCCAGCAGCGAATTAGGGACTAGTAATGAGCAGTTCTTC
NA	NA	TRBJ1-4	TRBV5-1	CASSFSPDLSRATNEKLFF	TGCGCCAGCAGCTTTTCCCCGGACCTTTCCCGTGCAACTAATGAAAAACTGTTTTTT
NA	NA	TRBJ1-4	TRBV27	CASRGGGEKLFF	TGTGCCAGCAGGGGAGGAGGTGAAAAACTGTTTTTT
TRBD1	NA	TRBJ2-7	TRBV7-8	CASSSGTGSYEQYF	TGTGCCAGCAGCTCCGGGACAGGGTCCTACGAGCAGTACTTC
TRBD1	NA	TRBJ2-7	TRBV4-1	CASSQGTGDFYEQYF	TGCGCCAGCAGCCAAGGGACAGGGGACTTCTACGAGCAGTACTTC
NA	NA	TRBJ2-1	TRBV6-6	CASSYTAPTPYNEQFF	TGTGCCAGCAGTTATACGGCTCCCACACCCTACAATGAGCAGTTCTTC
NA	NA	TRBJ2-1	TRBV7-6	CASSPVRGSSSYNEQFF	TGTGCCAGCAGCCCCGTGAGGGGGTCTAGCTCCTACAATGAGCAGTTCTTC
NA	NA	TRBJ1-1	TRBV7-2	CASKLAGFTEAFF	TGTGCCAGCAAGTTGGCAGGGTTCACTGAAGCTTTCTTT
NA	NA	TRBJ2-1	TRBV7-9	CASSSIEQFF	TGTGCCAGCAGCTCAATTGAGCAGTTCTTC
NA	once	TRBJ2-5	TRBV19	CASPCGEQSPGETQYF	TGTGCCAGCCCTTGTGGGGAGCAGAGTCCGGGGGAGACCCAGTACTTC
TRBD2	NA	TRBJ2-1	TRBV11-3	CASSKGLFDEQFF	TGTGCCAGCAGCAAGGGACTATTTGATGAGCAGTTCTTC
TRBD2	NA	TRBJ2-7	TRBV7-2	CASSLAGGRYEQYF	TGTGCCAGCAGCTTAGCGGGGGGGAGATACGAGCAGTACTTC
NA	few	TRBJ1-2	TRBV7-9	CASSFDVGFGGYTF	TGTGCCAGCAGCTTTGATGTAGGGTTTGGGGGCTACACCTTC
NA	NA	TRBJ2-1	TRBV13	CASSPGDTEQFF	TGTGCCAGCAGCCCTGGGGATACGGAGCAGTTCTTC
NA	once	TRBJ2-1	TRBV7-9	CASSLNPLQRDVEQFF	TGTGCCAGCAGCTTGAACCCCCTCCAGCGTGACGTTGAGCAGTTCTTC
NA	NA	TRBJ1-1	TRBV18	CASSPTGLENTEAFF	TGTGCCAGCTCACCCACCGGACTTGAGAACACTGAAGCTTTCTTT
NA	NA	TRBJ1-5	TRBV27	CASSTQRGHQPQHF	TGTGCCAGCAGTACTCAAAGGGGCCATCAGCCCCAGCATTTT
NA	NA	TRBJ2-7	TRBV4-3	CASSQDRGSYEQYF	TGCGCCAGCAGCCAAGACAGGGGTTCCTACGAGCAGTACTTC
NA	NA	TRBJ2-1	TRBV27	CASGPGVSYNEQFF	TGTGCCAGCGGGCCGGGAGTAAGCTACAATGAGCAGTTCTTC
TRBD2	NA	TRBJ2-2	TRBV28	CASSLPTSGTSNTGELFF	TGTGCCAGCAGTCTCCCGACTAGCGGGACCTCGAACACCGGGGAGCTGTTTTTT
NA	NA	TRBJ2-7	TRBV5-6	CATQAEAAPTWEQYF	TGTGCCACCCAAGCCGAGGCGGCGCCAACGTGGGAGCAGTACTTC
NA	NA	TRBJ1-1	TRBV27	CASSLWFPTPEGPNTEAFF	TGTGCCAGCAGTTTATGGTTCCCTACCCCAGAGGGTCCCAACACTGAAGCTTTCTTT
NA	NA	TRBJ1-5	TRBV28	CASSPSSSSSNQPQHF	TGTGCCAGCAGCCCCAGTAGCAGTTCGAGCAATCAGCCCCAGCATTTT
TRBD1	NA	TRBJ1-4	TRBV6-5	CASSLTGATNEKLFF	TGTGCCAGCAGTCTCACAGGGGCAACTAATGAAAAACTGTTTTTT
TRBD2	NA	TRBJ2-1	TRBV29-1	CSVDPSGRTYNEQFF	TGCAGCGTTGACCCTAGCGGGAGGACCTACAATGAGCAGTTCTTC
NA	NA	TRBJ2-1	TRBV6-6	CASSLDSNNEQFF	TGTGCCAGCAGTCTCGACAGCAACAATGAGCAGTTCTTC
TRBD2	NA	TRBJ2-1	TRBV6-5	CASSYLGLAENNEQFF	TGTGCCAGCAGTTATCTTGGACTAGCGGAGAACAATGAGCAGTTCTTC
NA	NA	TRBJ2-1	TRBV28	CASSLGFRGLSYNEQFF	TGTGCCAGCAGTCTAGGCTTCAGGGGACTCTCCTACAATGAGCAGTTCTTC
NA	once	TRBJ2-3	TRBV5-5	CASSLMDTRTDTQYF	TGTGCCAGCAGCTTAATGGATACCCGGACAGATACGCAGTATTTT
NA	NA	TRBJ2-7	TRBV7-6	CASSIKWRADEQYF	TGTGCCAGCAGCATAAAGTGGAGGGCAGACGAGCAGTACTTC
NA	NA	TRBJ2-3	TRBV27	CASSNAGIDTQYF	TGTGCCAGCAGTAACGCGGGGATAGATACGCAGTATTTT
NA	NA	TRBJ1-1	TRBV29-1	CSVQGLTEAFF	TGCAGCGTTCAAGGACTCACTGAAGCTTTCTTT
NA	NA	TRBJ2-7	TRBV7-2	CASSLTSSYEQYF	TGTGCCAGCAGCTTAACCAGCTCCTACGAGCAGTACTTC
NA	NA	TRBJ2-3	TRBV19	CASSQFGTTDTQYF	TGTGCCAGTAGTCAATTTGGGACCACAGATACGCAGTATTTT
NA	NA	TRBJ2-3	TRBV7-9	CASSPRKGAGRDTQYF	TGTGCCAGCAGCCCGAGGAAAGGGGCTGGGAGGGATACGCAGTATTTT
NA	NA	TRBJ1-5	TRBV7-8	CASSLRIGGNQPQHF	TGTGCCAGCAGCTTAAGAATCGGAGGCAATCAGCCCCAGCATTTT
NA	NA	TRBJ2-7	TRBV7-9	CASSPHSYEQYF	TGTGCCAGCAGCCCACACAGCTACGAGCAGTACTTC
NA	NA	TRBJ2-1	TRBV18	CASSPPGRANEQFF	TGTGCCAGCTCACCTCCTGGACGGGCCAATGAGCAGTTCTTC
TRBD2	NA	TRBJ2-1	TRBV4-3	CASSQASGGPHEQFF	TGCGCCAGCAGCCAAGCCTCGGGAGGGCCGCATGAGCAGTTCTTC
TRBD1	once	TRBJ2-1	TRBV5-4	CASSLAGQGAFEQFF	TGTGCCAGCAGCTTGGCCGGACAGGGGGCTTTTGAGCAGTTCTTC
NA	NA	TRBJ2-5	TRBV6-5	CASSTPLGSQETQYF	TGTGCCAGCAGTACCCCTTTGGGTAGCCAAGAGACCCAGTACTTC
NA	NA	TRBJ1-2	TRBV15	CATSRDPGDNYGYTF	TGTGCCACCAGCAGAGATCCGGGGGATAACTATGGCTACACCTTC
TRBD2	NA	TRBJ2-7	TRBV27	CASSLDFGGYDEQYF	TGTGCCAGCAGTTTAGATTTCGGGGGGTACGACGAGCAGTACTTC
NA	NA	TRBJ2-1	TRBV19	CAIRDGYEQFF	TGTGCCATTAGGGACGGCTATGAGCAGTTCTTC
NA	NA	TRBJ2-5	TRBV7-9	CASSRGLGETQYF	TGTGCCAGCAGCCGGGGACTCGGGGAGACCCAGTACTTC
NA	NA	TRBJ1-1	TRBV11-2	CASSLNWRGNTEAFF	TGTGCCAGCAGCTTAAATTGGCGGGGGAACACTGAAGCTTTCTTT
TRBD1	few	TRBJ2-1	TRBV25-1	CAIGQGNEQFF	TGTGCCATCGGACAGGGGAATGAGCAGTTCTTC
NA	once	TRBJ1-5	TRBV6-4	CASSATRSTGQPQHF	TGTGCCAGCAGTGCTACAAGGTCGACGGGTCAGCCCCAGCATTTT
TRBD2	NA	TRBJ2-1	TRBV9	CASSAGTSGTYNEQFF	TGTGCCAGCAGCGCGGGGACTAGCGGAACCTACAATGAGCAGTTCTTC
NA	NA	TRBJ1-1	TRBV5-4	CASSSYANTEAFF	TGTGCCAGCAGCTCATATGCGAACACTGAAGCTTTCTTT
NA	NA	TRBJ2-7	TRBV27	CASSLTPPRETIYEQYF	TGTGCCAGCAGTTTAACCCCTCCCCGGGAGACCATCTACGAGCAGTACTTC